Shown below are 22 T cell receptor beta chains from a single sample sequenced in a study of CD8+ T cells in alopecia areata. Sample treatment: oral pan-JAK inhibitor, 5-10 mg twice daily. cDNA reverse transcribed from extracted RNA served as the sequencing template. Produced via immunoSEQ multiplex PCR; TCRdb's table is partial and in-frame only. The sample has about 270,000 clones; over 45% are singletons. The sequencing used CD4+ T cells sorted from blood, collected around week 54, from a patient treated with tofacitinib. All receptors come from a human donor with alopecia areata.

This chain's CDR3 is CASSGMQSNQPQHF. The DNA of the CDR3 is TGTGCCAGCTCAGGTATGCAGAGCAATCAGCCCCAGCATTTT. The chain joins TRBV2 to TRBJ1-5; D remains ambiguous. The CDR3 is 14 residues long. V was pared by 8 bases and J by 1 base, with 12 bases between. Germline lookup yields CDR1 SNHLY and CDR2 FYNNEI.

This chain connects TRBV2 to TRBJ1-4; D gene uncertain. V was shortened by 6 bases and J by 4 bases, with 12 bases between the two germline ends. Germline loops: CDR1 SNHLY, CDR2 FYNNEI. The CDR3 contains 14 residues. CDR3 in amino acids: CASRKEEGNEKLFF. The CDR3, as DNA: TGTGCCAGCAGAAAAGAAGAGGGTAATGAAAAACTGTTTTTT.

The chain recombines TRBV29-1 with TRBJ1-2; 7 nucleotides match TRBD1. This CDR3 has 12 residues. CDR1 is SQVTM and CDR2 is ANQGSEA in the germline V gene. V lost 6 bases to trimming and J lost 1 base; unmatched junction nucleotides: 2. CDR3 protein: CSVRDSNYGYTF. The CDR3, as DNA: TGCAGCGTACGGGACAGTAACTATGGCTACACCTTC.

V is TRBV10-3 and J is TRBJ2-7; 7 bases agree with TRBD1. In germline, CDR1 is ENHRY, CDR2 SYGVKD. This CDR3 region has 13 residues. V lost 9 bases to trimming and J lost 1 base; unmatched junction nucleotides: 6. DNA for the CDR3: TGTGCCATTCGGACAGGTTCATCCTACGAGCAGTACTTC. It specifies CAIRTGSSYEQYF.

Written as DNA, the CDR3 is TGTGCCTGGAGTAACTCGGGACAGGGGAGGTATGGCTACACCTTC. It translates to CAWSNSGQGRYGYTF. This chain joins TRBV30 and TRBJ1-2; 10 bases map to TRBD1. V lost 2 bases and J lost 5; bases outside the gene matches: 8. The CDR3 is made up of 15 amino acids. Germline V CDR1 and CDR2: GTSNPN, SVGIG (reference sequence).

This clone was found a few times. The genes are TRBV29-1 and TRBJ2-3; D may be TRBD1 (6 bases). Germline V gene lookup returns CDR1 SQVTM and CDR2 ANQGSEA. The CDR3 extends over 14 amino acids. V lost 7 bases to trimming and J lost 0 bases, with 14 bases between them. The chain's CDR3 is CSATDRSSTDTQYF. The DNA of the CDR3 is TGCAGCGCTACGGACAGATCTAGCACAGATACGCAGTATTTT.

This chain uses TRBV5-1 with TRBJ2-1; D is undetermined. Trimming shortened V by 0 bases and J by 1 base, and 8 bases separated the two germline ends. The CDR3 spans 15 residues. Germline V CDR1 and CDR2: SGHRS, YFSETQ. CDR3 region: CASSLGQASYNEQFF. CDR3 sequence (DNA): TGCGCCAGCAGCTTGGGCCAGGCGTCCTACAATGAGCAGTTCTTC.

This rearrangement joins TRBV7-8 to TRBJ2-2; TRBD2 matches 8 bases. Germline V gene sequence: CDR1 SGHVS, CDR2 FQNEAQ. Trimming took 4 bases from V and 4 from J; bases not matched to a gene: 14. The CDR3 is made up of 18 amino acids. The CDR3 protein is CASSSRFAGLGFTGELFF. The DNA of the CDR3 is TGTGCCAGCAGCTCCCGGTTTGCGGGACTAGGGTTCACCGGGGAGCTGTTTTTT.

The genes are TRBV14 and TRBJ1-3; D not certain. The CDR3 loop spans 15 amino acids. V was clipped by 0 bases and J by 4 bases, with 10 bases between them. Germline V gives CDR1 SGHDN, CDR2 FVKESK. DNA for the CDR3: TGTGCCAGCAGCCAAGAACTAGGGTTCGGAAACACCATATATTTT. Translated: CASSQELGFGNTIYF.

This chain uses TRBV30 with TRBJ1-1; 10 nucleotides match TRBD1. Trimming at V came to 1 base and at J to 5 bases, leaving 7 bases not matched to a gene. Germline CDR1 GTSNPN, CDR2 SVGIG (reference sequence). The CDR3 is 15 residues long. This CDR3 is CAWSGLGGQGTEAFF. The CDR3 DNA reads TGTGCCTGGAGTGGACTGGGGGGACAGGGGACTGAAGCTTTCTTT.

The chain employs TRBV5-4 and TRBJ2-6; the D is unclear. Trimming removed 5 bases at V and 0 bases at J, with 3 bases between. This CDR3 region has 13 residues. The V gene's germline CDR1 is SGHNT and CDR2 YYREEE (reference sequence). The CDR3 DNA is TGTGCCAGCAGACACTCTGGGGCCAACGTCCTGACTTTC. Its protein product is CASRHSGANVLTF.

The chain uses TRBV29-1 and TRBJ2-5; 7 bases align to TRBD2. Trimming at V came to 0 bases and at J to 4 bases, leaving 5 bases not matched to a gene. CDR3 length: 14 residues. CDR1 and CDR2 (germline): SQVTM, ANQGSEA. The CDR3 spells CSVEDLGGSETQYF. DNA for the CDR3: TGCAGCGTTGAAGATCTCGGGGGGTCAGAGACCCAGTACTTC.

This sequence joins TRBV29-1 and TRBJ1-1, with 10 nucleotides matching TRBD1. The CDR3 runs to 14 residues. The germline V gene encodes CDR1 SQVTM and CDR2 ANQGSEA. V trimming: 6 bases; J trimming: 1 base; junction bases outside the gene matches: 5. The CDR3 here is CSVRQGAANTEAFF. The CDR3 nucleotides read TGCAGCGTCCGACAGGGGGCAGCGAACACTGAAGCTTTCTTT.

The chain employs TRBV19 and TRBJ1-5, with D tentatively TRBD1 (6 bases). The V and J ends lost 7 bases and 4 bases respectively, with 11 bases between them. CDR1 and CDR2 from the germline V gene are LNHDA and SQIVND (reference sequence). The CDR3 spans 13 residues. CDR3 residues: CASTGASNQPQHF. DNA for the CDR3: TGTGCCAGTACGGGGGCATCTAATCAGCCCCAGCATTTT. Full variable domain (outside the CDR3, taken from reference TRBV19 and TRBJ1-5): DGGITQSPKYLFRKEGQNVTLSCEQNLNHDAMYWYRQDPGQGLRLIYYSQIVNDFQKGDIAEGYSVSREKKESFPLTVTSAQKNPTAFYLCASTGASNQPQHFGDGTRLSIL.

The rearrangement links TRBV9 to TRBJ1-6; the D gene is possibly TRBD1 (6 bases). Trimming took off 0 bases at V and 10 bases at J, with 11 bases between the two ends. Germline assignment: CDR1 SGDLS and CDR2 YYNGEE. This CDR3 spans 14 amino acids. This CDR3 reads CASSVEVRGSPLHF. The CDR3 nucleotides read TGTGCCAGCAGCGTAGAGGTCAGGGGCTCACCCCTCCACTTT.

The chain joins TRBV5-1 to TRBJ1-6, with 9 bases identical to TRBD1. The CDR3 is made up of 15 amino acids. CDR1 SGHRS and CDR2 YFSETQ come from the germline V gene. V shed 1 base and J 6 bases; nucleotides not matched to a gene: 2. CDR3 sequence reads: CASSLQGQGNSPLHF. DNA for the CDR3: TGCGCCAGCAGCTTGCAGGGACAGGGTAATTCACCCCTCCACTTT.

The V call is TRBV30, the J call TRBJ1-5; perhaps TRBD1 as D (6 bases). The V gene's germline CDR1 is GTSNPN and CDR2 SVGIG (reference sequence). The CDR3 runs 17 residues. V gave up 1 base and J gave up 6 bases, with 22 bases separating them. CDR3 DNA sequence: TGTGCCTGGAGTGACGCGGCTGGAGGGGGTCGGAGTCAGCCCCAGCATTTT. Encoded protein: CAWSDAAGGGRSQPQHF.

The gene calls are TRBV25-1 and TRBJ1-6; 8 bases line up with TRBD1. The CDR3 runs 14 residues. J lost 8 bases, V lost 6 bases, and 6 bases had no gene match. Germline V lookup: CDR1 MGHDK, CDR2 SYGVNS. The CDR3 protein is CASSLTGGDSPLHF. DNA for the CDR3: TGTGCCAGCAGCTTAACAGGGGGAGATTCACCCCTCCACTTT.

The chain couples TRBV4-1 to TRBJ1-2; D is unclear. V was trimmed by 8 bases and J by 1 base, leaving 17 bases between them. The CDR3 has 15 residues. Germline CDR1 and CDR2: MGHRA and YSYEKL. This CDR3 reads CASAPKGTLNYGYTF. The CDR3 region has the DNA TGCGCCAGCGCCCCGAAGGGAACCCTTAACTATGGCTACACCTTC.

This clone has just one count. The chain carries TRBV5-6 and TRBJ2-5; perhaps D is TRBD1 or TRBD2 (6 bases each). Trimming left V 4 bases short and J 1 base short, with 17 bases between. This CDR3 contains 16 residues. Germline V lookup: CDR1 SGHDT, CDR2 YYEEEE. Here the CDR3 reads CASSLGGQSFQETQYF. The CDR3 coding sequence is TGTGCCAGCAGCCTGGGGGGCCAGTCCTTCCAAGAGACCCAGTACTTC.

J is TRBJ2-7 and V is TRBV4-1; TRBD1 agrees at 10 bases. The CDR3 has 15 amino acids. Germline V lookup: CDR1 MGHRA, CDR2 YSYEKL. The trim removed 4 bases at V and 3 bases at J, leaving 6 bases unmatched. The CDR3 coding sequence is TGCGCCAGCAGCCCCTCGGACAGGGGGGTCTACGAGCAGTACTTC. Its translation: CASSPSDRGVYEQYF.

The chain joins TRBV19 to TRBJ2-2, with D possibly matching TRBD1 (6 bases). This CDR3 has 14 residues. The germline V and J ends were trimmed by 4 bases and 4 bases, with 10 bases remaining between them. The germline gives CDR1 LNHDA, CDR2 SQIVND (reference sequence). The CDR3 protein is CASSSGQSTGELFF. Written as DNA, the CDR3 is TGTGCCAGTAGTAGCGGACAGAGCACCGGGGAGCTGTTTTTT.